The 32 T cell receptor beta chains reported below all come from one sample, sequenced in a study of identical twins. TCRdb re-called the 5' RACE reads through MiXCR, storing one row per CDR3 protein. Of 460,000 or so distinct CDR3 sequences listed, 14% are singletons. These data were also reused for a study on yellow fever vaccine responses in identical twins.

The sequenced material came from CD4+ T cells sorted from blood. The receptors derive from a woman younger than 30 in good health.

The chain links TRBV4-3 to TRBJ2-7, with a weak D call TRBD1 (5 bases). The length of the CDR3 is 15 residues. CDR1 and CDR2 (germline): LGHNA, YSLEER. Trimming removed 0 bases from V and 0 bases from J, with 9 bases in between. The CDR3 sequence: CASSQEAGFSYEQYF. CDR3 in DNA: TGCGCCAGCAGCCAAGAGGCAGGGTTCTCCTACGAGCAGTACTTC.

This clonotype has just a few counts. The V and J genes are TRBV5-1 and TRBJ2-3; 10 bases agree with TRBD1. Germline V lookup: CDR1 SGHRS, CDR2 YFSETQ. The CDR3 is made up of 15 amino acids. Trimming removed 4 bases from V and 3 bases from J; junction bases left unmatched: 5. The CDR3: CASSGGTGETDTQYF. The CDR3 DNA reads as TGCGCCAGCAGCGGAGGGACAGGGGAAACAGATACGCAGTATTTT.

The chain couples TRBV10-3 to TRBJ2-7, with 7 bases lining up with TRBD1. V trimming: 6 bases; J trimming: 4 bases; junction bases outside the gene matches: 15. CDR1 is ENHRY, CDR2 SYGVKD, per germline. The CDR3 is 16 amino acids. The CDR3 sequence: CAIRSYAGTAKYEQYF. The CDR3, as DNA: TGTGCCATCAGATCTTATGCCGGGACAGCAAAATACGAGCAGTACTTC.

The chain joins TRBV5-1 to TRBJ2-5; TRBD2 matches at 10 bases. The CDR3 sequence is 15 residues long. The ends lost 4 bases at V and 5 bases at J; junction bases unmatched: 8. The germline gives CDR1 SGHRS, CDR2 YFSETQ. DNA for the CDR3: TGCGCCAGCAGCCAACCTAGCGGGGGAACGGAGACCCAGTACTTC. This translates into CASSQPSGGTETQYF.

This clonotype was counted between two and nine times. This rearrangement joins TRBV6-1 to TRBJ2-5; 7 bases are a match to TRBD2. The length of the CDR3 is 14 residues. With V trimmed by 6 bases and J by 7 bases, 11 bases remained unmatched. Per the germline V gene, CDR1 is MNHNS and CDR2 is SASEGT. CDR3 coding DNA: TGTGCCAGCAGCCGCCCCGCGGGGGAGGTGACCCAGTACTTC. It translates to CASSRPAGEVTQYF.

This clonotype was seen ten or more times. V gene TRBV6-1 combines with J gene TRBJ2-2; either TRBD1 or TRBD2 may fit D (5 bases each). The CDR3 loop spans 14 amino acids. The germline V gene has CDR1 MNHNS and CDR2 SASEGT. V lost 6 bases and J 2 bases, leaving 10 bases between the germline ends. The CDR3 protein is CASRAGANTGELFF. DNA of the CDR3: TGTGCCAGCAGAGCCGGGGCCAACACCGGGGAGCTGTTTTTT.

In its sample, this clonotype was seen a few times. The V call is TRBV7-2, the J call TRBJ2-7; 7 nucleotides agree with TRBD2. V shed 5 bases and J 0 bases; nucleotides not matched to a gene: 4. Germline values: CDR1 SGHTA, CDR2 FQGNSA. The CDR3 contains 14 residues. This CDR3 reads CASSQSGNSYEQYF. The CDR3 DNA reads TGTGCCAGCAGCCAGAGCGGGAACTCCTACGAGCAGTACTTC. Variable domain in full (rest from reference TRBV7-2 and TRBJ2-7): GAGVSQSPSNKVTEKGKDVELRCDPISGHTALYWYRQSLGQGLEFLIYFQGNSAPDKSGLPSDRFSAERTGGSVSTLTIQRTQQEDSAVYLCASSQSGNSYEQYFGPGTRLTVT.

This clonotype was found many times. The CDR3 loop reads CASSLVGGVSYEQYF. The CDR3 region has the DNA TGTGCCAGCAGCTTGGTAGGGGGAGTATCCTACGAGCAGTACTTC. This rearrangement joins TRBV5-6 to TRBJ2-7; a weak D match, TRBD1 (6 bases). The CDR3 loop spans 15 amino acids. V was cut by 0 bases and J by 1 base, with 11 bases left in between. Germline V lookup: CDR1 SGHDT, CDR2 YYEEEE.

The chain has TRBV30 and TRBJ2-7; the D gene is possibly TRBD2 (7 bases). Germline V gene lookup returns CDR1 GTSNPN and CDR2 SVGIG (reference sequence). Trimming shortened V by 4 bases and J by 3 bases, and 10 bases separated the two germline ends. The CDR3 runs 12 residues. The CDR3 bases are TGTGCCTGGAAGGGGGGGGACTACGAGCAGTACTTC. It specifies CAWKGGDYEQYF.

This chain connects TRBV9 to TRBJ2-3; D gene unclear. The CDR3 is 14 residues long. V lost 0 bases to trimming and J lost 2 bases, with 7 bases between them. Germline V gene data show CDR1 as SGDLS and CDR2 as YYNGEE. CDR3 in amino acids: CASSVEIATDTQYF. Written as DNA, the CDR3 is TGTGCCAGCAGCGTAGAGATAGCCACAGATACGCAGTATTTT. Supplemented by reference TRBV9 and TRBJ2-3, the full variable domain reads DSGVTQTPKHLITATGQRVTLRCSPRSGDLSVYWYQQSLDQGLQFLIQYYNGEERAKGNILERFSAQQFPDLHSELNLSSLELGDSALYFCASSVEIATDTQYFGPGTRLTVL.

V is TRBV6-5 and J is TRBJ2-1; the match to TRBD2 covers 8 bases. The V and J ends lost 2 bases and 10 bases, in that order; junction bases with no gene match: 7. CDR1 MNHEY and CDR2 SVGAGI come from the germline V gene. CDR3 length: 14 residues. The CDR3 sequence: CASSYQREGFEQFF. The CDR3 DNA is TGTGCCAGCAGTTACCAACGGGAGGGATTCGAGCAGTTCTTC.

V is TRBV9 and J is TRBJ2-3; 7 positions agree with TRBD2. Germline V lookup: CDR1 SGDLS, CDR2 YYNGEE. The V segment lost 1 base and the J segment 0 bases; nucleotides outside the gene matches: 11. The CDR3 sequence is 18 residues long. CDR3 sequence reads: CASSVSAGSRRSTDTQYF. The DNA of the CDR3 is TGTGCCAGCAGCGTATCAGCGGGGTCTCGTCGTAGCACAGATACGCAGTATTTT.

This clonotype came up a few times. The V gene is TRBV30, the J gene TRBJ2-1; 9 bases agree with TRBD2. CDR3 size: 14 residues. Germline V gives CDR1 GTSNPN, CDR2 SVGIG (reference sequence). J lost 5 bases, V lost 1 base, and 3 bases had no gene match. CDR3 residues: CAWSGASGNNEQFF. The CDR3 nucleotides read TGTGCCTGGAGTGGCGCTAGCGGGAACAATGAGCAGTTCTTC. The full variable domain, its missing parts supplied by reference TRBV30 and TRBJ2-1, is SQTIHQWPATLVQPVGSPLSLECTVEGTSNPNLYWYRQAAGRGLQLLFYSVGIGQISSEVPQNLSASRPQDRQFILSSKKLLLSDSGFYLCAWSGASGNNEQFFGPGTRLTVL.

CDR3 residues: CAISRQGSSYNEQFF. Here the CDR3 DNA reads TGTGCCATCAGCCGACAGGGTTCCTCCTACAATGAGCAGTTCTTC. This chain joins TRBV10-3 and TRBJ2-1, with 7 bases identical to TRBD1. The CDR3 sequence is 15 residues long. Per the germline V gene, CDR1 is ENHRY and CDR2 is SYGVKD. V shed 6 bases, J shed 0 bases, and the junction held 5 bases outside the gene matches.

Only a few counts were recorded for this clonotype. This sequence joins TRBV7-2 and TRBJ2-2; unclear D gene. The germline V and J ends were trimmed by 5 bases and 6 bases, with 10 bases remaining between them. The CDR3 spans 13 residues. Germline CDR1 and CDR2: SGHTA and FQGNSA. CDR3 region: CASSPSFAGELFF. The CDR3 region has the DNA TGTGCCAGCAGCCCGTCCTTCGCCGGGGAGCTGTTTTTT.

The rearrangement joins TRBV7-8 to TRBJ2-2; D is ambiguous. Trimming shortened V by 4 bases and J by 6 bases, and 12 bases separated the two germline ends. Germline V lookup: CDR1 SGHVS, CDR2 FQNEAQ. This CDR3 has 14 amino acids. The CDR3 region has the DNA TGTGCCAGCAGCTCCCGACCTCCCGCCGGGGAGCTGTTTTTT. It is translated as CASSSRPPAGELFF.

The J gene is TRBJ1-2, the V gene TRBV5-1; tentatively, D is TRBD1 (5 bases). V was clipped by 2 bases and J by 3 bases, with 17 bases between them. The germline V gene has CDR1 SGHRS and CDR2 YFSETQ. This CDR3 is built from 16 residues. CDR3 amino acids: CASSLPTGFLDYGYTF. The CDR3 DNA follows: TGCGCCAGCAGCTTACCCACAGGCTTTCTGGACTATGGCTACACCTTC.

The chain couples TRBV2 to TRBJ2-1; D possibly corresponds to TRBD2 (5 bases). Looked up from germline, CDR1 is SNHLY and CDR2 is FYNNEI. Deletions cut 6 bases from V and 8 bases from J, with 17 bases between. The CDR3 extends over 14 amino acids. CDR3 DNA sequence: TGTGCCAGCAGACTTAAACTAGGCCCACATGAGCAGTTCTTC. Protein sequence: CASRLKLGPHEQFF.

This clonotype appeared many times. This rearrangement joins TRBV6-5 to TRBJ2-1; D gene uncertain. The CDR3 covers 16 residues. CDR1 MNHEY and CDR2 SVGAGI come from the germline V gene. V lost 2 bases, J lost 1 base, and 12 bases lay in between. In DNA, the CDR3 is TGTGCCAGCAGTTACAGACACGAAAGATCCTACAATGAGCAGTTCTTC. Amino acids: CASSYRHERSYNEQFF.

There are many counts of this clonotype. The CDR3 DNA reads TGCAGTGCTAGGGGGGACGGAATTGGTGAGACCCAGTACTTC. Translation gives CSARGDGIGETQYF. The chain has TRBV20-1 and TRBJ2-5; D may be TRBD1 or TRBD2 (5 bases each). V lost 3 bases and J 5 bases, leaving 16 bases between the germline ends. In germline, CDR1 is DFQATT, CDR2 SNEGSKA (reference sequence). This CDR3 spans 14 amino acids.

V usage is TRBV20-1 and J usage is TRBJ2-1; D possibly corresponds to TRBD2 (6 bases). V was shortened by 6 bases and J by 7 bases, with 16 bases between the two germline ends. CDR1 and CDR2 (germline): DFQATT, SNEGSKA (reference sequence). This CDR3 is built from 13 residues. CDR3 sequence reads: CSAEQGGRNEQFF. CDR3 nucleotide sequence: TGCAGTGCCGAACAAGGAGGGCGGAATGAGCAGTTCTTC.

This clonotype was counted a few times. J is TRBJ2-3 and V is TRBV2, with 7 positions matching TRBD2. The V gene's germline CDR1 is SNHLY and CDR2 FYNNEI. The trim removed 8 bases at V and 2 bases at J, leaving 4 bases unmatched. This CDR3 comprises 13 residues. The CDR3 DNA reads TGTGCCAGCGGCCGGGACTACACAGATACGCAGTATTTT. It is translated as CASGRDYTDTQYF.

This clonotype was recorded a few times. The J gene is TRBJ2-1, the V gene TRBV6-1, with D perhaps assigned TRBD1 or TRBD2 (5 bases each). Deletions cut 5 bases from V and 6 bases from J, with 17 bases between. This CDR3 is built from 15 residues. Germline-derived CDR1 and CDR2 are MNHNS and SASEGT. The CDR3 region is CASSPRWGMGNEQFF. As DNA, the CDR3 is TGTGCCAGCAGTCCCCGGTGGGGGATGGGCAATGAGCAGTTCTTC.

This clonotype was found many times. The chain combines TRBV6-5 with TRBJ1-4; D gene unclear. There are 14 residues in the CDR3. V was clipped by 2 bases and J by 5 bases, with 9 bases between them. Germline loops: CDR1 MNHEY, CDR2 SVGAGI. CDR3 amino acids: CASSYGTLNEKLFF. The CDR3 nucleotides are TGTGCCAGCAGTTACGGAACCTTAAATGAAAAACTGTTTTTT.

The chain combines TRBV12-3 or TRBV12-4 with TRBJ2-4, with TRBD1 as a possible D gene (6 bases). Trimming removed 4 bases from V and 3 bases from J, with 13 bases in between. The CDR3 consists of 15 residues. The CDR3 bases are TGTGCCAGCAGTTCACAGGGAGTCGGCAAAAACATTCAGTACTTC. This gives the protein CASSSQGVGKNIQYF.

The chain is built from TRBV20-1 and TRBJ2-2; D gene ambiguous. V was trimmed by 5 bases and J by 1 base, leaving 14 bases between them. The CDR3 consists of 15 residues. Per the germline V gene, CDR1 is DFQATT and CDR2 is SNEGSKA (reference sequence). CDR3 region: CSAGDTLMNTGELFF. CDR3 in DNA: TGCAGTGCTGGCGACACGTTGATGAACACCGGGGAGCTGTTTTTT.

This clonotype was found a few times. V and J are TRBV29-1 and TRBJ2-2, with no clear D. In germline, CDR1 is SQVTM, CDR2 ANQGSEA. V gave up 4 bases and J gave up 0 bases, with 9 bases separating them. The CDR3 totals 14 residues. The DNA for the CDR3 is TGCAGCGTTGTCGTGATCACGAACACCGGGGAGCTGTTTTTT. Its translation: CSVVVITNTGELFF.

The chain is built from TRBV10-3 and TRBJ2-1; TRBD2 is a possible D gene (5 bases). CDR1 and CDR2 (germline): ENHRY, SYGVKD. V lost 11 bases to trimming and J lost 0 bases, with 14 bases between them. The CDR3 is made up of 14 amino acids. The CDR3 spells CASQAVSSYNEQFF. CDR3 in DNA: TGTGCCTCACAAGCGGTGAGCTCCTACAATGAGCAGTTCTTC.

There are many counts of this clonotype. V usage is TRBV5-1 and J usage is TRBJ2-7; D possibly corresponds to TRBD2 (5 bases). Germline lookup yields CDR1 SGHRS and CDR2 YFSETQ. CDR3 length: 14 residues. V was cut by 0 bases and J by 0 bases, with 7 bases left in between. The CDR3 DNA follows: TGCGCCAGCAGCTTGGGTAGCGCCTCCTACGAGCAGTACTTC. Residues: CASSLGSASYEQYF.

The rearrangement joins TRBV23-1 to TRBJ2-7, with a possible D match to TRBD2 (5 bases). TRBV23-1 is flagged as an ORF with uncertain function. V lost 0 bases and J lost 3, with 30 bases in between. The CDR3 has 21 amino acids. CDR3 coding DNA: TGCGCCAGCAGTCAATCAAATCGGGTCGCGGGTGGCGGACGCTTGAACTACGAGCAGTACTTC. Protein sequence: CASSQSNRVAGGGRLNYEQYF.

This clonotype was observed many times. The chain carries TRBV5-1 and TRBJ2-7; TRBD2 agrees at 11 bases. The J segment lost 3 bases and the V segment lost 4 bases, leaving 3 bases of the junction unmatched. The CDR3 runs 14 residues. The germline V gene has CDR1 SGHRS and CDR2 YFSETQ. CDR3 sequence: CASSETSGSYEQYF. The CDR3 DNA sequence: TGCGCCAGCAGCGAAACTAGCGGGAGCTACGAGCAGTACTTC. The variable domain in full, with the rest retrieved from reference TRBV5-1 and TRBJ2-7, is KAGVTQTPRYLIKTRGQQVTLSCSPISGHRSVSWYQQTPGQGLQFLFEYFSETQRNKGNFPGRFSGRQFSNSRSEMNVSTLELGDSALYLCASSETSGSYEQYFGPGTRLTVT.

CDR3 bases: TGTGCCAGCAGTTGGTCCCATTCGGACACTGAAGCTTTCTTT. Protein: CASSWSHSDTEAFF. This chain links TRBV6-5 with TRBJ1-1; D remains ambiguous. Germline V CDR1 and CDR2: MNHEY, SVGAGI. The CDR3 contains 14 residues. Trimming cost V 4 bases and J 3 bases, with 12 bases left between them.